A single sample gave rise to the 4 T cell receptor beta chains below, sequenced in a study of blood T cell repertoires in COVID-19. Measured with immunoSEQ multiplex PCR; TCRdb has only the in-frame clones, and not every one. The data contain approximately 240,000 clones, around 82% of them singletons. Sequencing was done on a sample of peripheral blood. The receptors stem from a woman of 80 years or more with active or convalescent COVID-19.

The chain joins TRBV5-4 to TRBJ2-2; 8 positions agree with TRBD1. This CDR3 has 17 residues. Looked up from germline, CDR1 is SGHNT and CDR2 is YYREEE (reference sequence). Unmatched junction bases numbered 9, after V lost 0 bases and J lost 5 bases. CDR3 in DNA: TGTGCCAGCAGCTTGGCGGGGGCAGGGGGCAGTACCGGGGAGCTGTTTTTT. It yields the protein CASSLAGAGGSTGELFF.

This chain joins TRBV5-6 and TRBJ1-6; D may be TRBD1 (5 bases). CDR1 SGHDT and CDR2 YYEEEE come from the germline V gene. V lost 0 bases and J 9 bases, leaving 13 bases between the germline ends. CDR3 length: 15 residues. The CDR3 is CASSLALGGGSPLHF. CDR3 coding DNA: TGTGCCAGCAGCTTGGCCCTGGGGGGAGGTTCACCCCTCCACTTT.

The chain joins TRBV2 to TRBJ2-7; a possible D gene is TRBD2 (6 bases). The V gene's germline CDR1 is SNHLY and CDR2 FYNNEI. Deletions cut 6 bases from V and 3 bases from J, with 18 bases between. The CDR3 has 15 amino acids. The CDR3 nucleotides read TGTGCCAGCAGCTTAGCGGAGCCATTTTTCTACGAGCAGTACTTC. Protein product: CASSLAEPFFYEQYF.

V is TRBV18 and J is TRBJ1-5, with D perhaps matching TRBD1 (5 bases). Germline CDR1 and CDR2: KGHSH and LQKENI. This CDR3 has 13 residues. Trimming shortened V by 3 bases and J by 5 bases, and 8 bases separated the two germline ends. CDR3 sequence reads: CASSPVGDQPQHF. For the CDR3, the DNA is TGTGCCAGCTCACCGGTAGGGGATCAGCCCCAGCATTTT. Combining the CDR3 with reference TRBV18 and TRBJ1-5 gives the whole variable domain NAGVMQNPRHLVRRRGQEARLRCSPMKGHSHVYWYRQLPEEGLKFMVYLQKENIIDESGMPKERFSAEFPKEGPSILRIQQVVRGDSAAYFCASSPVGDQPQHFGDGTRLSIL.